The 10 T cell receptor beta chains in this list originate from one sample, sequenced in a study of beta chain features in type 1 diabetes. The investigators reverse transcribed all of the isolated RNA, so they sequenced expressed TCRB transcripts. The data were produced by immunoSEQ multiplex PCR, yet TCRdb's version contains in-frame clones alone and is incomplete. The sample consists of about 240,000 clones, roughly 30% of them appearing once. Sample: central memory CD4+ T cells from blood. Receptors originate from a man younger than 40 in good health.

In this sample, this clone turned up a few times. The DNA for the CDR3 is TGCGCCAGCAGCCAAGAACCCGGGTATGGCTACACCTTC. It translates to CASSQEPGYGYTF. This chain connects TRBV4-3 to TRBJ1-2; D is ambiguous. CDR3 length: 13 residues. Looked up from germline, CDR1 is LGHNA and CDR2 is YSLEER. V was shortened by 0 bases and J by 5 bases, with 7 bases between the two germline ends.

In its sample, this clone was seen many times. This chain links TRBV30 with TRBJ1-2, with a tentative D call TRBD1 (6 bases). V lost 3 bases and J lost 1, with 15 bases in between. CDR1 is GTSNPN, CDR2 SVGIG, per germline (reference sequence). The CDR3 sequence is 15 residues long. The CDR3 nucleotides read TGTGCCTGGAGCAAGGGCGGGGGCTTTAACTATGGCTACACCTTC. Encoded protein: CAWSKGGGFNYGYTF.

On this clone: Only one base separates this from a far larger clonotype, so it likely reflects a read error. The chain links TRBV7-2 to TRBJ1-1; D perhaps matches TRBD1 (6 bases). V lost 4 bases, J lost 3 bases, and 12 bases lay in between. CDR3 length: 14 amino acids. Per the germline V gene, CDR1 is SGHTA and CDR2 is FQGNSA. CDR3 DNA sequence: TGTGCCAGCAGCTCTTTGGGGGCTTACACTGAAGCTTTCTTT. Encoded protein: CASSSLGAYTEAFF.

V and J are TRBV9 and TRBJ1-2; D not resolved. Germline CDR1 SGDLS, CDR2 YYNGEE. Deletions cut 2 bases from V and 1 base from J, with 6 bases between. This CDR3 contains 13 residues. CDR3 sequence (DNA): TGTGCCAGCAGCGTGTCTGTTAACTATGGCTACACCTTC. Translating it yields CASSVSVNYGYTF.

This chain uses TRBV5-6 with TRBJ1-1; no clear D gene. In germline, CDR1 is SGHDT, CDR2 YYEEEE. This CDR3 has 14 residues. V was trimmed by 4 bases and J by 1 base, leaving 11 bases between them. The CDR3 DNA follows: TGTGCCAGCAGCCTCGGACGTGCGAACACTGAAGCTTTCTTT. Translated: CASSLGRANTEAFF.

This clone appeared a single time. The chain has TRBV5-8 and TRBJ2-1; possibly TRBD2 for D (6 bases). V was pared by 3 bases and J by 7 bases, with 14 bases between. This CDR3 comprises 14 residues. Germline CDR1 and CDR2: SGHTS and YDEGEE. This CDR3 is CASSSGREWNEQFF. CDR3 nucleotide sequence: TGTGCCAGCAGCTCAGGGCGGGAATGGAATGAGCAGTTCTTC.

This CDR3 is CASSLSAGGPGEQFF. For the CDR3, the DNA is TGTGCCAGCAGCTTATCAGCGGGAGGGCCTGGGGAGCAGTTCTTC. The chain links TRBV7-9 to TRBJ2-1; 10 bases match TRBD2. Trimming cost V 2 bases and J 10 bases; bases outside gene matches: 8. CDR1 and CDR2 (germline): SEHNR, FQNEAQ (reference sequence). The CDR3 totals 15 residues.

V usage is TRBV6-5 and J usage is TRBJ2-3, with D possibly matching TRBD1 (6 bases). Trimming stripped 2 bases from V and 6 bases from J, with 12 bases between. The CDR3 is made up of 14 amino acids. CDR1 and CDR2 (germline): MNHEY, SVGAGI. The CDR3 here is CASSYITGLDTQYF. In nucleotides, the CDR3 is TGTGCCAGCAGTTACATCACAGGGTTGGATACGCAGTATTTT.

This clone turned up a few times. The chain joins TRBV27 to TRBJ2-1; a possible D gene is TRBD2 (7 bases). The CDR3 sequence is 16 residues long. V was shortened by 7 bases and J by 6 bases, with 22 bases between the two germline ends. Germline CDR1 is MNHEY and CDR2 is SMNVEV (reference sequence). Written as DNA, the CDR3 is TGTGCCAGCACCTCCCCTGGGGGCGGGAGCGGCAATGAGCAGTTCTTC. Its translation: CASTSPGGGSGNEQFF.

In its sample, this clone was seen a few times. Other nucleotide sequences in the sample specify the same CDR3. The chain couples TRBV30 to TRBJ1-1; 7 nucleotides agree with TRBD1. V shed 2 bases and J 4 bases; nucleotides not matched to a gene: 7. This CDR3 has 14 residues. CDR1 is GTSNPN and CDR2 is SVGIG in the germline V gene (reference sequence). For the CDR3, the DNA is TGTGCCTGGAGTTCTGACAGGGTGGGCACTGAAGCTTTCTTT. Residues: CAWSSDRVGTEAFF.